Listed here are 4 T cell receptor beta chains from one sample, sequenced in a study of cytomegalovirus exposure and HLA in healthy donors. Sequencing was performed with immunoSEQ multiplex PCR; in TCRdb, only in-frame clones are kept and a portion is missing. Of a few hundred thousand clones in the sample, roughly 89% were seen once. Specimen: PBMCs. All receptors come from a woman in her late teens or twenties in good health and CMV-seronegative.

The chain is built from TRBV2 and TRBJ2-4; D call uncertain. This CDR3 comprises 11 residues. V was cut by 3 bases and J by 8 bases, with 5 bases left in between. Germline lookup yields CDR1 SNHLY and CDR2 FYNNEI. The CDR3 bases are TGTGCCAGCAGTGATGAGCACATTCAGTACTTC. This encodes CASSDEHIQYF.

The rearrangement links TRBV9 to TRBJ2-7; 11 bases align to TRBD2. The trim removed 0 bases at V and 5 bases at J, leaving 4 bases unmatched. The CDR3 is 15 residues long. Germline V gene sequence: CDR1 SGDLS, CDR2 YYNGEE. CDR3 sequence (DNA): TGTGCCAGCAGCGTAGGCCTAGCGGGAGGTCACGAGCAGTACTTC. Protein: CASSVGLAGGHEQYF.

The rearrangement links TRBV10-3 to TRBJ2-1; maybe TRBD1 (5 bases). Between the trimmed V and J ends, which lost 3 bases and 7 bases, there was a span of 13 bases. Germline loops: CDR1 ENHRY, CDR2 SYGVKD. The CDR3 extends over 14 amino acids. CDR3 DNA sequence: TGTGCCATCAGTGATGGACACTACTCTAATGAGCAGTTCTTC. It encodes CAISDGHYSNEQFF.

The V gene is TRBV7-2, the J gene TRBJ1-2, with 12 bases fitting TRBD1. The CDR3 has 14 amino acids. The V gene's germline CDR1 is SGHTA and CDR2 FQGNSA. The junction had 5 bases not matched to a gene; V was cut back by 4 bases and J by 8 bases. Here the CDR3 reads CASSWGQGAGGYTF. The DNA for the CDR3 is TGTGCCAGCAGCTGGGGACAGGGGGCAGGAGGCTACACCTTC.